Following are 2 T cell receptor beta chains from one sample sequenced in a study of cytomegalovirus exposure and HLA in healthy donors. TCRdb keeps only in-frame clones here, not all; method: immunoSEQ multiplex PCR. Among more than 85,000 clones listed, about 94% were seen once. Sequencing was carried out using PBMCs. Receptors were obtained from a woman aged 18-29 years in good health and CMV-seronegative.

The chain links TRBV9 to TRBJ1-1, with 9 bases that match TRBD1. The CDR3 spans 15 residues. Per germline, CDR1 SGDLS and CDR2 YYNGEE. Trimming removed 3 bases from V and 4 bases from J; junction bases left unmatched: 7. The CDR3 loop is CASSGRTGDLTEAFF. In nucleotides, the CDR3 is TGTGCCAGCAGCGGACGGACAGGGGATCTCACTGAAGCTTTCTTT.

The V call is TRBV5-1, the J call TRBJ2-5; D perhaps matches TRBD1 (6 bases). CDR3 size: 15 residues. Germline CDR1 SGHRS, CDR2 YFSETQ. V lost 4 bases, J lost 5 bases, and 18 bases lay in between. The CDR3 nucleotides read TGCGCCAGCAGCCTCGTTGAATGGGGGCAGGAGACCCAGTACTTC. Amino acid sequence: CASSLVEWGQETQYF.